This TCR beta chain was identified during a study of blood T cell repertoires in COVID-19. Overall study: T cells, B-cell-depleted T cells, or PBMCs provided the cDNA or gDNA that served as material.

As handled by the study authors: The authors estimated nucleated cell counts from reference gene primer amplification. The protocol was immunoSEQ multiplex PCR, while the TCRdb copy is restricted to in-frame clones and leaves out a portion. The DNA gave D and trimming, while V, J and clone size come from that table. Counted here are 45,000 to 60,000 clones, approximately 90% occurring once; the ten biggest clones make up about 4.2%. The V gene lost 4 bases and the J gene lost 7 bases, with 9 bases spanning the gap. Germline CDR1 MNHNY, CDR2 SVGAGI (reference sequence). The CDR3 contains 12 residues. The sequence came from a man aged 45-65 years with acute or convalescent COVID-19. The chain joins TRBV6-6 to TRBJ2-3; unclear D gene. Sequenced material: peripheral blood. The CDR3 here is CASSSSEYTQYF. The CDR3 region has the DNA TGTGCCAGCAGTTCCAGCGAATATACGCAGTATTTT.